This entry lists 11 T cell receptor beta chains sequenced from one sample in a study of beta chain features in type 1 diabetes. Expressed TCRB transcripts were sequenced because the isolated RNA had all been reverse transcribed beforehand. Sequencing used immunoSEQ multiplex PCR; TCRdb keeps in-frame clones, though not all of them. The data show 390,000 or so clones, with approximately 13% seen just once and roughly 0.038% held by the top ten. The specimen sequenced was naive CD4+ T cells from blood. The source is a man aged 25-45 years in good health.

This clone was seen a handful of times. This chain uses TRBV5-1 with TRBJ2-7; D unclear. Germline values: CDR1 SGHRS, CDR2 YFSETQ. There are 13 residues in the CDR3. Trimming pared 4 bases from V and 0 bases from J, leaving 8 bases between. The CDR3 protein is CASSPLSSYEQYF. CDR3 sequence (DNA): TGCGCCAGCAGCCCACTTAGCTCCTACGAGCAGTACTTC.

This clone was seen a handful of times. V and J are TRBV7-2 and TRBJ2-5; D ambiguous. The CDR3 length is 13 residues. Germline V CDR1 and CDR2: SGHTA, FQGNSA. V shed 1 base and J shed 3 bases, with 6 bases lying between them. The CDR3 protein is CASSLGPEETQYF. The DNA of the CDR3 is TGTGCCAGCAGCTTAGGCCCAGAAGAGACCCAGTACTTC.

This clone was observed a handful of times. The chain has TRBV7-2 and TRBJ2-7; no definite D call. This CDR3 is built from 13 residues. The V gene's germline CDR1 is SGHTA and CDR2 FQGNSA. V lost 1 base and J 4 bases, leaving 8 bases between the germline ends. The CDR3 protein is CASSLGFFYEQYV. The CDR3 DNA follows: TGTGCCAGCAGCTTAGGCTTTTTTTACGAGCAGTACGTC.

In this sample, this clone turned up a few times. The gene calls are TRBV7-9 and TRBJ2-1; the match to TRBD1 covers 8 bases. Germline V CDR1 and CDR2: SEHNR, FQNEAQ (reference sequence). The CDR3 runs 15 residues. V trimming: 5 bases; J trimming: 6 bases; junction bases outside the gene matches: 9. CDR3 sequence (DNA): TGTGCCAGCAGCCCAGGCAGGGGGCGAGTCAATGAGCAGTTCTTC. Translating it yields CASSPGRGRVNEQFF.

This chain links TRBV7-2 with TRBJ2-5; D might be TRBD2 (7 bases). The CDR3 is 16 amino acids. Germline-derived CDR1 and CDR2 are SGHTA and FQGNSA. Between the trimmed V and J ends, which lost 5 bases and 0 bases, there was a span of 16 bases. This CDR3 is CASSHPGGRYQETQYF. Here the CDR3 DNA reads TGTGCCAGCAGCCATCCGGGGGGCAGGTACCAAGAGACCCAGTACTTC.

This sequence joins TRBV7-2 and TRBJ2-7, with a weak D call TRBD2 (5 bases). Trimming took 0 bases from V and 7 from J, leaving 13 bases between them. There are 14 residues in the CDR3. CDR1 SGHTA and CDR2 FQGNSA come from the germline V gene. Here the CDR3 DNA reads TGTGCCAGCAGCTTAGCTCTGCCGGGGAAGGAGCAGTACTTC. Protein: CASSLALPGKEQYF.

This clone was counted only a few times. This rearrangement joins TRBV9 to TRBJ2-1; D may be TRBD2 (5 bases). Deletions cut 1 base from V and 5 bases from J, with 22 bases between. CDR1 is SGDLS, CDR2 YYNGEE, per germline. The CDR3 extends over 18 amino acids. Here the CDR3 reads CASSVKTGLIQSHNEQFF. In DNA, the CDR3 is TGTGCCAGCAGCGTAAAAACCGGACTGATTCAATCCCACAATGAGCAGTTCTTC.

The chain employs TRBV7-2 and TRBJ2-7; TRBD1 matches at 8 bases. CDR1 and CDR2 (germline): SGHTA, FQGNSA. V lost 2 bases to trimming and J lost 2 bases; unmatched junction nucleotides: 5. The CDR3 contains 15 residues. In DNA, the CDR3 is TGTGCCAGCAGCTTACTGCTGGGACAGGCCTACGAGCAGTACTTC. This encodes CASSLLLGQAYEQYF.

The chain carries TRBV2 and TRBJ2-5, with D perhaps matching TRBD2 (6 bases). Germline V gene data show CDR1 as SNHLY and CDR2 as FYNNEI. Trimming removed 4 bases from V and 5 bases from J, with 23 bases in between. The CDR3 is made up of 17 amino acids. Written as DNA, the CDR3 is TGTGCCAGCAGTGGATCGGGGCTGGACTACCGAGGGGAGACCCAGTACTTC. It yields the protein CASSGSGLDYRGETQYF.

V usage is TRBV5-6 and J usage is TRBJ2-1; 8 nucleotides agree with TRBD2. V lost 2 bases and J lost 7; bases outside the gene matches: 8. The CDR3 contains 15 residues. Germline V gives CDR1 SGHDT, CDR2 YYEEEE. The CDR3 DNA reads as TGTGCCAGCAGCTTTCTCGCGGGGGGTCAGAATGAGCAGTTCTTC. This codes for CASSFLAGGQNEQFF.

The CDR3 nucleotides read TGTGCCAGCAGCTTACTACGGGACGTAGAGACCCAGTACTTC. This codes for CASSLLRDVETQYF. The chain uses TRBV7-9 and TRBJ2-5; either TRBD1 or TRBD2 may fit D (5 bases each). The ends were cut back, 2 bases at V and 4 bases at J, with 11 bases in the middle. The CDR3 is 14 residues long. CDR1 is SEHNR and CDR2 is FQNEAQ in the germline V gene (reference sequence).